This TCR delta chain was recorded in a study of γδ T cells in repeated Plasmodium falciparum infection. Study-wide context: Samples were taken at baseline, before some infections, and 21 days after each. Study results and limitations: One small rural Malian village, predominantly a single ethnic group, supplied the cohort.

TCRdb reanalyzed the multiplex PCR reads using CATT. The sample yields roughly 93,000 delta-chain clones, over 0.75% seen once. Bulk repertoires came from Vgamma9/Vdelta2+ or Vdelta2-negative gammadelta T cells flow-sorted from PBMC. The germline V gene encodes CDR1 TSWWSYY and CDR2 QGS. The CDR3 length is 18 residues. The V end lost 7 bases, the J end lost 8 bases, and 32 bases lay between the germline ends. Of note for this clone: Antigen specificity is unknown. The protein TCRdb gives is from a much larger clone and does not agree with this DNA's translation at residue 4, likely a read error; the protein shown here comes from the DNA.

The V gene is TRDV1, the J gene TRDJ1, with D perhaps matching TRDD3 (8 bases). Here the J gene came from matching the DNA to germline, since TCRdb omits it. This clonotype was obtained from a pool of human donors (malaria-infected and uninfected, not separated). The sample comprised gamma-delta T cells from blood. CDR3 DNA sequence: TGTGCTCTTGTGGATCGCAATTCCTACAAGGGCTGGGGGACCAAACTCATCTTT. Translation gives CALVDRNSYKGWGTKLIF.